The clone carrying this T cell receptor (beta chain) occurred a few times. Its antigen is not identified. The data were taken from a study of T cell repertoires in cytomegalovirus infection. Study at large: Both CMV infection and a matching HLA type were indicated by public TCR beta signatures. Study-level points and caveats: Using cumulative public TCR beta family frequency, the authors identified those who carried CMV together with the relevant HLA. Ex vivo responses were dominated by HLA-C-restricted CMV-specific TCR beta clonotypes.

TCRdb itself ran the reads through MiXCR, one entry per CDR3 protein. This sample has around 740,000 distinct CDR3 sequences, with 35% to 45% found just once. What was sequenced was PBMCs. This sequence was found in a human donor in good health (CMV status not recorded). Some clones in this sample may be carry-over from other donors' samples.

CDR3 in amino acids: CASSQDPSPSSGANVLTF. The CDR3 DNA is TGCGCCAGCAGCCAAGATCCCAGCCCTAGCTCTGGGGCCAACGTCCTGACTTTC. The chain couples TRBV4-1 to TRBJ2-6; D not certain. The CDR3 runs 18 residues. CDR1 is MGHRA and CDR2 is YSYEKL in the germline V gene. Between the trimmed V and J ends, which lost 0 bases and 0 bases, there was a span of 12 bases.